The entry that follows covers one TCR beta chain sequence. The antigen is undetermined. These data belong to a study of Ad26.COV2.S vaccination and SARS-CoV-2 variants. On the study more broadly: Intramuscular Ad26.COV2.S doses were given once or twice, 56 days apart. Study-wide results and caveats: Breadth measured for non-spike TCRs was similar across vaccine and placebo recipients. Reported post-vaccination CD8+ and CD4+ T cell responses to spike showed substantial breadth. Responses of T cells in total may have been underestimated by the TCR breadth and depth analyses.

Generated by immunoSEQ multiplex PCR, the TCRdb table keeps only in-frame clones and is missing some. The table shows roughly 350,000 clones, with around nine tenths occurring only once. Treatment indicated: around 19 received Ad26.COV2.S at low or high dose, single or two shots; 5 received placebo; per-sample allocation not given. All samples were drawn on day 63, counting from the first vaccine or placebo injection. CDR1 and CDR2 (germline): SGDLS, YYNGEE. Trimming removed 0 bases from V and 2 bases from J; junction bases left unmatched: 4. The CDR3 is made up of 16 amino acids. This sequence was found in a person aged 18 to 65 who received the Ad26.COV2.S COVID-19 vaccine or a placebo. V usage is TRBV9 and J usage is TRBJ2-1, with 8 bases fitting TRBD1. Material: peripheral blood, obtained in a trial of Ad26.COV2.S vaccine versus placebo. CDR3 sequence (DNA): TGTGCCAGCAGCGTAGCAGTCAGGGGGCCCTACAATGAGCAGTTCTTC. Amino acid sequence: CASSVAVRGPYNEQFF.